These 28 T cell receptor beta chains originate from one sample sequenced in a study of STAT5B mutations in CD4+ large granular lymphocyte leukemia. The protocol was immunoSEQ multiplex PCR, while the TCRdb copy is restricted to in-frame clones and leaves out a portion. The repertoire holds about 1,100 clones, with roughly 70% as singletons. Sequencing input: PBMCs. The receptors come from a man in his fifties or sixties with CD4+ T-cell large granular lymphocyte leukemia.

The CDR3 DNA reads as TGTGCCAGCAGCTTAGGTGGCGAGGAGGGCGGCTTTAGCACAGATACGCAGTATTTT. As protein: CASSLGGEEGGFSTDTQYF. This chain uses TRBV7-8 with TRBJ2-3; D may be TRBD2 (6 bases). The CDR3 consists of 19 residues. The V end was cut by 1 base, the J end by 0 bases, with 20 bases between. From germline, CDR1 is SGHVS and CDR2 FQNEAQ.

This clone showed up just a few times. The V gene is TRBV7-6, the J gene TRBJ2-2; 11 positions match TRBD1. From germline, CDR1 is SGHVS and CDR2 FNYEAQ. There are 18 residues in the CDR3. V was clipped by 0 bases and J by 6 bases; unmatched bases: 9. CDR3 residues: CASSLALGLGQGAGELFF. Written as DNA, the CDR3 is TGTGCCAGCAGCTTAGCGCTAGGCCTGGGACAGGGGGCCGGGGAGCTGTTTTTT.

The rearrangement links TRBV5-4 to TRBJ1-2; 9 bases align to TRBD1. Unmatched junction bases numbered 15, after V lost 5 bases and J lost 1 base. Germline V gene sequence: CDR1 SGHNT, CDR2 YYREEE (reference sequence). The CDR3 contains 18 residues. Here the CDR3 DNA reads TGTGCCAGCAGTGCTACGGGACAGGGCCTCTTCTTTAACTATGGCTACACCTTC. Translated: CASSATGQGLFFNYGYTF.

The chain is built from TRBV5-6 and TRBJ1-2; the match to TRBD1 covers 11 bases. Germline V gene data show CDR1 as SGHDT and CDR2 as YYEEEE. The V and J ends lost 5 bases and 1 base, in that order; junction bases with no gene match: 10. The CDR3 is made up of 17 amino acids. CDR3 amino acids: CASSTMPGQGVNYGYTF. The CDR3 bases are TGTGCCAGCAGTACTATGCCGGGACAGGGGGTTAACTATGGCTACACCTTC.

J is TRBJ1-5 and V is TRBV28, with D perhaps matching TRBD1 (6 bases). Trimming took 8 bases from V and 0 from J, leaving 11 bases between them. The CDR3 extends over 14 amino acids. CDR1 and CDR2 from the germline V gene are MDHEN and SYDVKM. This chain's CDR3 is CASGDKYSNQPQHF. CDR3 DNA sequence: TGTGCCAGCGGGGACAAGTATAGCAATCAGCCCCAGCATTTT.

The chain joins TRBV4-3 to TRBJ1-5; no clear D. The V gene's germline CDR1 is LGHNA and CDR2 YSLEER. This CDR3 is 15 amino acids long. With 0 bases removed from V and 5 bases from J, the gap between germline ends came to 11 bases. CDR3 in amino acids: CASSQETRSDQPQHF. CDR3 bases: TGCGCCAGCAGCCAAGAGACTAGGAGTGATCAGCCCCAGCATTTT.

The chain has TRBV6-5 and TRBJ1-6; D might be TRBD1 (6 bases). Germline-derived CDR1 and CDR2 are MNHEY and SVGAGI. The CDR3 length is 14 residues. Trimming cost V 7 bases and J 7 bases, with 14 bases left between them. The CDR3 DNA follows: TGTGCCAGCACTAATGGACAGAAGAATTCACCCCTCCACTTT. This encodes CASTNGQKNSPLHF.

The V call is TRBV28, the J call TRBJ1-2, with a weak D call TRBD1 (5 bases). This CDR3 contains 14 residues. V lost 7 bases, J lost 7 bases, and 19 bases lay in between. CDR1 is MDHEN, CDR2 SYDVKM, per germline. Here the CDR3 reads CASKLLGEDRGYTF. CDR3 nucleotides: TGTGCCAGCAAGTTGTTGGGGGAAGATCGTGGCTACACCTTC.

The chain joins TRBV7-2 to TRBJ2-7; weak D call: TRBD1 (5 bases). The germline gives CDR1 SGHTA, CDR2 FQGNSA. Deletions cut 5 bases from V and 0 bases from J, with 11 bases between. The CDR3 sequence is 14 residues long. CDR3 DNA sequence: TGTGCCAGCAGCCTCCGGACACTCTCCTACGAGCAGTACTTC. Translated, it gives CASSLRTLSYEQYF.

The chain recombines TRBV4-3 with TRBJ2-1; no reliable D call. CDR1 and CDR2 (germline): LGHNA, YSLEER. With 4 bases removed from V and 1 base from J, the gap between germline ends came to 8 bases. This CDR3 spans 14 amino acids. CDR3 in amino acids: CASSPDSSYNEQFF. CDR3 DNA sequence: TGCGCCAGCAGCCCTGACTCGTCCTACAATGAGCAGTTCTTC.

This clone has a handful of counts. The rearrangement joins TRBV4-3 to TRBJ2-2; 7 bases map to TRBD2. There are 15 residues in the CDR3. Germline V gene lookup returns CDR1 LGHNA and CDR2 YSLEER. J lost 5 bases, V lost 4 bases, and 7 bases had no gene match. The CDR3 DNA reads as TGCGCCAGCAGCCCCCTCGGGGGGAAGACCGGGGAGCTGTTTTTT. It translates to CASSPLGGKTGELFF.

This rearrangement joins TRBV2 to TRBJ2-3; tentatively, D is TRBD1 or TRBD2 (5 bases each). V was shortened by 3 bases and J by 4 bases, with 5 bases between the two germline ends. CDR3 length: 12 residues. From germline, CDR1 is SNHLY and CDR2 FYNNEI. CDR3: CASSEGADTQYF. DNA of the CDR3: TGTGCCAGCAGTGAGGGGGCAGATACGCAGTATTTT.

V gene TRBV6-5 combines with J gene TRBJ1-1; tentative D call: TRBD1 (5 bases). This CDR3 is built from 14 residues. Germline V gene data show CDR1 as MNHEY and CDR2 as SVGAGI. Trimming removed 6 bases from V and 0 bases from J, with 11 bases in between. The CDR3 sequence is CASRLGRLNTEAFF. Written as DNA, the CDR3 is TGTGCCAGCAGGCTGGGACGGCTGAACACTGAAGCTTTCTTT.

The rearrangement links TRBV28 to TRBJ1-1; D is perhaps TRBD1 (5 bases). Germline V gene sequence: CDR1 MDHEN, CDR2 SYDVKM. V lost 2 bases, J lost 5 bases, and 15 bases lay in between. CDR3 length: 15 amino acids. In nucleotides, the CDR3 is TGTGCCAGCAGTTTAAGTGAGGGAGGGGTGACTGAAGCTTTCTTT. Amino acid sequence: CASSLSEGGVTEAFF.

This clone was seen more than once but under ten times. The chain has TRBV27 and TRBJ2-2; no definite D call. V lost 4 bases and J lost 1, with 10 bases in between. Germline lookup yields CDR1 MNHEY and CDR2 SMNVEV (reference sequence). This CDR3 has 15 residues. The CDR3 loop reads CASSSHFLNTGELFF. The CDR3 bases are TGTGCCAGCAGTTCTCACTTCTTGAACACCGGGGAGCTGTTTTTT.

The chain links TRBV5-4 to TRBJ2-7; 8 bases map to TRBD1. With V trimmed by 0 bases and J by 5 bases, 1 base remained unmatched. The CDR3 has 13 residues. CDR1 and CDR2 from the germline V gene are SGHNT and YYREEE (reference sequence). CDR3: CASSLAGGDEQYF. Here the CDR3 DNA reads TGTGCCAGCAGCTTGGCAGGGGGCGACGAGCAGTACTTC.

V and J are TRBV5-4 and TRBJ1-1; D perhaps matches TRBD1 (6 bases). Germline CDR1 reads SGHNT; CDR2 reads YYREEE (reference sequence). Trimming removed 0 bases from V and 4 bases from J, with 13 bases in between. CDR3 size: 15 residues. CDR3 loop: CASSLAVGAGTEAFF. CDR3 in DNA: TGTGCCAGCAGCTTGGCCGTGGGGGCCGGCACTGAAGCTTTCTTT.

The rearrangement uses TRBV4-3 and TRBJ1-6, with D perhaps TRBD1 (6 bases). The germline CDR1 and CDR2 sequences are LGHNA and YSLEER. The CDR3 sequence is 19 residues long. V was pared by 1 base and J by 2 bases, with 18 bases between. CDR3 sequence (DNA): TGCGCCAGCAGCCAAGTCGGGGGGCGGGACATCACCTATAATTCACCCCTCCACTTT. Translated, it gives CASSQVGGRDITYNSPLHF.

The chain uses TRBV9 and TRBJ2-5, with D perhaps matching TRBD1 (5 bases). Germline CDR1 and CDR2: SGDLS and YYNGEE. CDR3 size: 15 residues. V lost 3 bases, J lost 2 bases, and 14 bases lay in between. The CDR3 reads CASSGGIQAQETQYF. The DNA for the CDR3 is TGTGCCAGCAGCGGAGGAATACAGGCGCAAGAGACCCAGTACTTC.

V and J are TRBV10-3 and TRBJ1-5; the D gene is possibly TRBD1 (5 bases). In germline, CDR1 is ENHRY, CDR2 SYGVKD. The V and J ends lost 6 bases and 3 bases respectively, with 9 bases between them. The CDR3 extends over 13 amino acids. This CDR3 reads CAISRDDNQPQHF. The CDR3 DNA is TGTGCCATCAGCCGGGACGACAATCAGCCCCAGCATTTT.

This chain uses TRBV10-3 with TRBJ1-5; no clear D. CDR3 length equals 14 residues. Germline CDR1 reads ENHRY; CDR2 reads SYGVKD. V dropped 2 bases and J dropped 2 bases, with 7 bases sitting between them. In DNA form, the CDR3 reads TGTGCCATCAGTGAGACTATCGGCAATCAGCCCCAGCATTTT. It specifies CAISETIGNQPQHF.

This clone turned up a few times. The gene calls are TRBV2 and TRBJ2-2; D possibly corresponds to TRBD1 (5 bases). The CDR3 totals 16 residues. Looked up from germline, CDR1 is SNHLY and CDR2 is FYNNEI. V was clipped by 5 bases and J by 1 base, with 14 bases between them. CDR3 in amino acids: CASSRDSIRNTGELFF. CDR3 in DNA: TGTGCCAGCAGTCGAGACAGTATTAGGAACACCGGGGAGCTGTTTTTT. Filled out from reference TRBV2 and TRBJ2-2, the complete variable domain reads EPEVTQTPSHQVTQMGQEVILRCVPISNHLYFYWYRQILGQKVEFLVSFYNNEISEKSEIFDDQFSVERPDGSNFTLKIRSTKLEDSAMYFCASSRDSIRNTGELFFGEGSRLTVL.

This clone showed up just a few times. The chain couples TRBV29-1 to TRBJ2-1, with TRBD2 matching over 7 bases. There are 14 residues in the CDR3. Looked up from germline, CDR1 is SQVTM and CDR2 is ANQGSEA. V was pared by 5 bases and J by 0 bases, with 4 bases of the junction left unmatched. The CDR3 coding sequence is TGCAGCGTTCCGACTAGCCTCTCCTACAATGAGCAGTTCTTC. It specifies CSVPTSLSYNEQFF.

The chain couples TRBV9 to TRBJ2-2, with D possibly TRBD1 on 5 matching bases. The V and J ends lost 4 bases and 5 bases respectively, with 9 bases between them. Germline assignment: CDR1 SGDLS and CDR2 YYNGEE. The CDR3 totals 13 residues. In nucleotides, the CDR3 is TGTGCCAGCAGCTCAGACAGTACCGGGGAGCTGTTTTTT. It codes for CASSSDSTGELFF.

This chain's CDR3 is CASSLIGDTGYTF. The CDR3, as DNA: TGTGCCAGCAGTTTAATAGGGGATACTGGCTACACCTTC. V gene TRBV28 combines with J gene TRBJ1-2; D is possibly TRBD1 (5 bases). The CDR3 contains 13 residues. CDR1 and CDR2 from the germline V gene are MDHEN and SYDVKM. The ends were cut back, 2 bases at V and 7 bases at J, with 11 bases in the middle.

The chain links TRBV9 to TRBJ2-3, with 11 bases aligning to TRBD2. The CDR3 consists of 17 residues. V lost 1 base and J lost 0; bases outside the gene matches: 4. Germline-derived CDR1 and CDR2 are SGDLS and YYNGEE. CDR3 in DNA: TGTGCCAGCAGCGTACCGGCTAGCGGGGGGAGCACAGATACGCAGTATTTT. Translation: CASSVPASGGSTDTQYF.

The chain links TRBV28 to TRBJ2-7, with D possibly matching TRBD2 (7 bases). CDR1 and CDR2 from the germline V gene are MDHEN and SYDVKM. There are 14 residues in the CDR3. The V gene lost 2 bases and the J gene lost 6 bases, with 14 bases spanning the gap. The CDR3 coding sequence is TGTGCCAGCAGTTTAATGCGGGGGCCCACCGAGCAGTACTTC. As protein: CASSLMRGPTEQYF. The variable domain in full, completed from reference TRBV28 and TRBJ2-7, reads DVKVTQSSRYLVKRTGEKVFLECVQDMDHENMFWYRQDPGLGLRLIYFSYDVKMKEKGDIPEGYSVSREKKERFSLILESASTNQTSMYLCASSLMRGPTEQYFGPGTRLTVT.

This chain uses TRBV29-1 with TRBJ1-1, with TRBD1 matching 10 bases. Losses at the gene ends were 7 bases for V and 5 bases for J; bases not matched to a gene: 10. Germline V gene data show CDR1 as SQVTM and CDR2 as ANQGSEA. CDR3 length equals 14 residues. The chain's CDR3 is CSALTGTGETEAFF. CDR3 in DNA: TGCAGCGCCCTAACGGGGACAGGGGAGACTGAAGCTTTCTTT.